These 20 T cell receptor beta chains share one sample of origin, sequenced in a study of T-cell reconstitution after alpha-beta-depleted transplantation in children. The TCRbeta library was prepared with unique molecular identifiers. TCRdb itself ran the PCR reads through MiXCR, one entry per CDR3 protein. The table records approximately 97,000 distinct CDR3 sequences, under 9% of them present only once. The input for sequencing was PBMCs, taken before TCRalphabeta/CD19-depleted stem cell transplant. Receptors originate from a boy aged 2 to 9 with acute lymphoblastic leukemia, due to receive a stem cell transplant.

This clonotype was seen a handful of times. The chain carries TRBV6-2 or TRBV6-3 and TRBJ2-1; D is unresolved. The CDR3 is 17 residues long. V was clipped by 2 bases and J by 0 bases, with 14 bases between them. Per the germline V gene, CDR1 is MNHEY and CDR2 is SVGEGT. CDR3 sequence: CASSYVRGMSSYNEQFF. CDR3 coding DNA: TGTGCCAGCAGTTACGTCCGCGGAATGAGCTCCTACAATGAGCAGTTCTTC.

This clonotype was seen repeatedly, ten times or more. The CDR3 nucleotides are TGTGCCAGCAGTCCTGGGGGGGAGGCAGATACGCAGTATTTT. Translated, it gives CASSPGGEADTQYF. The chain joins TRBV12-3 or TRBV12-4 to TRBJ2-3; 7 positions match TRBD2. The CDR3 spans 14 residues. J lost 4 bases, V lost 5 bases, and 6 bases had no gene match.

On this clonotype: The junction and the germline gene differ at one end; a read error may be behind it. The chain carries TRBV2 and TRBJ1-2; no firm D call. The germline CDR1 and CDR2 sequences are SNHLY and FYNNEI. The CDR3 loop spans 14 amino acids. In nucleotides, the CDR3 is TGTGCCAGAAGTGAGCTCCGAGGGCCCCTCGGCTACACCTTC. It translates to CARSELRGPLGYTF.

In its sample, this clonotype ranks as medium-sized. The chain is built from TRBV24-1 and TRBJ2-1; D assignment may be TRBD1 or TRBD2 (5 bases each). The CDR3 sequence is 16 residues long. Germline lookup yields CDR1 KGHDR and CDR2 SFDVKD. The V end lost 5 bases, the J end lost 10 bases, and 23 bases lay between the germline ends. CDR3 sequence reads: CATSVRDQTPPWEQFF. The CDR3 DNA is TGTGCCACCAGTGTACGGGACCAAACTCCCCCCTGGGAGCAGTTCTTC.

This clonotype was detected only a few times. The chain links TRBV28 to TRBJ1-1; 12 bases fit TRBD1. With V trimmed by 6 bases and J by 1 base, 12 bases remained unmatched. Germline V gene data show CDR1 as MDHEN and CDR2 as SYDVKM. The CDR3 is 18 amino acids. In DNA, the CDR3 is TGTGCCAGCAGGATCCCGGGACAGGGGGCAAGGGAGAACACTGAAGCTTTCTTT. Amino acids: CASRIPGQGARENTEAFF.

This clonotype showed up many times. The CDR3: CASRPSSGANVLTF. CDR3 DNA sequence: TGTGCCAGCAGACCCAGCTCTGGGGCCAACGTCCTGACTTTC. The chain is built from TRBV2 and TRBJ2-6, with D hard to call. The CDR3 loop spans 14 amino acids. V was pared by 6 bases and J by 0 bases, with 6 bases between. Looked up from germline, CDR1 is SNHLY and CDR2 is FYNNEI.

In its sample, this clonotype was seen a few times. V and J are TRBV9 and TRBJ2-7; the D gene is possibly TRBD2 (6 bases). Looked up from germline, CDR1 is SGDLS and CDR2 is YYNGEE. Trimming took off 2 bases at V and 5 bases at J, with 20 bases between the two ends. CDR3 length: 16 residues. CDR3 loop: CASSVAPVGGVHEQYF. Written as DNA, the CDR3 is TGTGCCAGCAGCGTCGCTCCGGTGGGGGGTGTCCACGAGCAGTACTTC.

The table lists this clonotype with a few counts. CDR3 residues: CASSDPGGVTNTGELFF. CDR3 bases: TGTGCCAGCAGTGACCCCGGGGGGGTTACGAACACCGGGGAGCTGTTTTTT. The chain employs TRBV2 and TRBJ2-2; 8 bases are a match to TRBD2. V shed 3 bases and J 0 bases; nucleotides not matched to a gene: 6. Germline V gene sequence: CDR1 SNHLY, CDR2 FYNNEI. This CDR3 spans 17 amino acids.

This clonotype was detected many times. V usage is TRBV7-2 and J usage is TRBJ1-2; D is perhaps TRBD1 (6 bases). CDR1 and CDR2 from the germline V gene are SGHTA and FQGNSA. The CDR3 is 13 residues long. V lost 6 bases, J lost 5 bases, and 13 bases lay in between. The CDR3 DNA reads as TGTGCCAGCAGTTCGACAGGAGTTTATGGCTACACCTTC. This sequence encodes CASSSTGVYGYTF.

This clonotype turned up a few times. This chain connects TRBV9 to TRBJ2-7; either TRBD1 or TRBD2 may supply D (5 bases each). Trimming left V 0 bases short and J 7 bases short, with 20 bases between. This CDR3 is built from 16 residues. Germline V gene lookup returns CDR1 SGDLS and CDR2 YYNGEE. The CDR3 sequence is CASSVGVAGTNGEQYF. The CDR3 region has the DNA TGTGCCAGCAGCGTAGGCGTGGCAGGGACCAATGGAGAGCAGTACTTC.

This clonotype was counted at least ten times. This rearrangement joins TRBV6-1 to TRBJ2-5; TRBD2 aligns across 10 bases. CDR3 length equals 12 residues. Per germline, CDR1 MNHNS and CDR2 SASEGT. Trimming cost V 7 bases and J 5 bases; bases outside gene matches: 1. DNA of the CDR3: TGTGCCAGCACGGGACTAGCGGAGACCCAGTACTTC. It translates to CASTGLAETQYF.

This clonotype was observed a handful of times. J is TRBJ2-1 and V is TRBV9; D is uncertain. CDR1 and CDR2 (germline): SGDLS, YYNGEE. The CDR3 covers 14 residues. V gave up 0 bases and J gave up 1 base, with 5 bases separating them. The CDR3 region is CASSVAPSYNEQFF. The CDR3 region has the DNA TGTGCCAGCAGCGTAGCGCCATCCTACAATGAGCAGTTCTTC.

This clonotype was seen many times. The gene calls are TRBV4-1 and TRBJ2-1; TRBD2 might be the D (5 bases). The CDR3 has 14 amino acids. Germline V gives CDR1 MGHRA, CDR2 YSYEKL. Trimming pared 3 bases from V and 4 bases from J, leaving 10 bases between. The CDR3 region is CASSQEAQYNEQFF. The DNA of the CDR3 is TGCGCCAGCAGCCAGGAGGCTCAGTACAATGAGCAGTTCTTC.

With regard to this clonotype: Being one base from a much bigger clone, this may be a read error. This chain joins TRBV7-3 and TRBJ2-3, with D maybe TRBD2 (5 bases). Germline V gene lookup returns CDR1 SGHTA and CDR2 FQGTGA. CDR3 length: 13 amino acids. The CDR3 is CGSSPDSTDTQYF. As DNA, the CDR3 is TGTGGCAGCAGCCCGGACTCCACAGATACGCAGTATTTT.

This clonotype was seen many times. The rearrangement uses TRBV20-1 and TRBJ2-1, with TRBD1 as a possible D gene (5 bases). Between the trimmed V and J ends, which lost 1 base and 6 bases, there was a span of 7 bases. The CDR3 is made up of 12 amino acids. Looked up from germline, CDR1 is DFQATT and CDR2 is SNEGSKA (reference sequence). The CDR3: CSARVRVNEQFF. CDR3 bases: TGCAGTGCTAGAGTCAGGGTCAATGAGCAGTTCTTC.

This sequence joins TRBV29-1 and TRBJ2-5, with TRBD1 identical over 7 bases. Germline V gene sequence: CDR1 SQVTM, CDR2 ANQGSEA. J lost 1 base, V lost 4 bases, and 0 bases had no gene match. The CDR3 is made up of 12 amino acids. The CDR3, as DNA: TGCAGCGTTGGACAGGGCCAAGAGACCCAGTACTTC. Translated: CSVGQGQETQYF.

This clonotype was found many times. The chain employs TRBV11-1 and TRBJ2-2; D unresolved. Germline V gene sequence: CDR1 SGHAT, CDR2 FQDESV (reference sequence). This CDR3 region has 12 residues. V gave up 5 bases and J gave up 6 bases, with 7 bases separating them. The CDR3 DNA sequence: TGTGCCAGCAGCATCCGATCCGGGGAGCTGTTTTTT. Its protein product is CASSIRSGELFF.

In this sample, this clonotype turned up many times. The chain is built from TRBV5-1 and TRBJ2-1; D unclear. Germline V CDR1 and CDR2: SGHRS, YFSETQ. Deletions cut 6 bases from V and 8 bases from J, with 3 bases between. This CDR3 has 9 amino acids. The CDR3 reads CASKDEQFF. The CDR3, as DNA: TGCGCCAGCAAGGATGAGCAGTTCTTC.

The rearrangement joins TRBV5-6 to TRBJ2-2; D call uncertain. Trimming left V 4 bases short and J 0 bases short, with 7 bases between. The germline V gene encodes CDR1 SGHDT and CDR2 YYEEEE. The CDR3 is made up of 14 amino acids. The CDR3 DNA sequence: TGTGCCAGCAGCAAGGCGGCGAACACCGGGGAGCTGTTTTTT. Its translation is CASSKAANTGELFF. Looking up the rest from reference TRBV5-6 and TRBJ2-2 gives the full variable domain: DAGVTQSPTHLIKTRGQQVTLRCSPKSGHDTVSWYQQALGQGPQFIFQYYEEEERQRGNFPDRFSGHQFPNYSSELNVNALLLGDSALYLCASSKAANTGELFFGEGSRLTVL.

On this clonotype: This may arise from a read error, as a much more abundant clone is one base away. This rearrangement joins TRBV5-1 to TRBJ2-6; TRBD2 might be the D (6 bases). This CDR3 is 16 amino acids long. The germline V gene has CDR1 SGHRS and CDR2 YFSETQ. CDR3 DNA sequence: TGCGCCAGCAAACGGGACTTGGGCTCTGTGGCCAACGTCCTGACTTTC. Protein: CASKRDLGSVANVLTF.